Listed below are T cell receptor beta chains from one sample, sequenced in a study of blood T cell repertoires in COVID-19. The assay was immunoSEQ multiplex PCR, and TCRdb's table has in-frame clones only and misses some. Among roughly 250,000 clones listed, just over 90% were seen once. The sample was PBMCs or T cells enriched from blood (not recorded which). These receptors were taken from a woman aged 40-49 years with acute COVID-19. Each CDR3 is given with its conserved first and last residue. D genes are given only for firm matches.

CDR3aa,CDR3nt,v_gene,d_gene,j_gene
CASSRFTSTDTQYF,TGTGCCAGTAGTCGATTTACTAGCACAGATACGCAGTATTTT,TRBV19,-,TRBJ2-3
CASSQDREGQPQHF,TGCGCCAGCAGCCAAGACAGGGAAGGACAGCCCCAGCATTTT,TRBV4-3,-,TRBJ1-5
CASSPRGMNTEAFF,TGTGCCAGCAGTCCCCGGGGTATGAACACTGAAGCTTTCTTT,TRBV2,-,TRBJ1-1
CASSSTTGARSPLHF,TGTGCCAGCAGTTCGACGACAGGGGCCAGGTCACCCCTCCACTTT,TRBV6-5,TRBD1,TRBJ1-6
CASSLKPGIEQPQHF,TGTGCCAGCAGCTTGAAGCCGGGGATTGAGCAGCCCCAGCATTTT,TRBV5-5,-,TRBJ1-5
CASSEVPGSYEQYF,TGTGCCAGCAGTGAAGTGCCAGGCTCCTACGAGCAGTACTTC,TRBV6-1,-,TRBJ2-7
CASSLWLVGGNEQFF,TGTGCCAGCAGCCTCTGGTTGGTGGGGGGGAATGAGCAGTTCTTC,TRBV7-2,TRBD2,TRBJ2-1
CASSQDWAGSDTGELFF,TGCGCCAGCAGCCAAGATTGGGCGGGATCAGACACCGGGGAGCTGTTTTTT,TRBV4-3,-,TRBJ2-2
CASSLERGETQYF,TGTGCCAGCAGCTTGGAAAGGGGAGAGACCCAGTACTTC,TRBV7-2,-,TRBJ2-5
CASSGTGTSAAGELFF,TGTGCCAGCAGTGGAACCGGGACTAGCGCTGCCGGGGAGCTGTTTTTT,TRBV6-2/TRBV6-3,TRBD2,TRBJ2-2
CASSQRQGLSYNEQFF,TGTGCCAGCAGCCAGAGACAGGGTCTCTCCTACAATGAGCAGTTCTTC,TRBV5-4,TRBD1,TRBJ2-1
CASGTTRGTEAFF,TGTGCTAGTGGTACTACTCGAGGGACTGAAGCTTTCTTT,TRBV12-5,-,TRBJ1-1
CASSHKQGTNEKLFF,TGCGCCAGCAGCCATAAACAGGGTACTAATGAAAAACTGTTTTTT,TRBV4-1,-,TRBJ1-4
CASSGSRRIDTEAFF,TGTGCCAGCAGTGGCTCTCGGCGGATTGACACTGAAGCTTTCTTT,TRBV2,-,TRBJ1-1
CASSLAGANTGELFF,TGTGCCAGCAGCCTAGCGGGAGCAAACACCGGGGAGCTGTTTTTT,TRBV5-4,TRBD2,TRBJ2-2
CASSLKERHYGYTF,TGTGCCAGCAGTTTAAAGGAGCGGCACTATGGCTACACCTTC,TRBV28,-,TRBJ1-2
CASSALARGSGAEQFF,TGTGCCAGCAGCGCCCTAGCGAGAGGCAGTGGCGCGGAGCAGTTCTTC,TRBV9,-,TRBJ2-1
CASSERGGGALVNTEAFF,TGTGCCAGCAGTGAACGAGGAGGGGGGGCTCTAGTGAACACTGAAGCTTTCTTT,TRBV6-1,-,TRBJ1-1
CASSIDQQGPENQPQHF,TGTGCCAGTAGTATAGACCAACAGGGTCCCGAAAATCAGCCCCAGCATTTT,TRBV19,-,TRBJ1-5
CASSDRTGQETQYF,TGTGCCAGCAGCGACAGGACAGGCCAAGAGACCCAGTACTTC,TRBV13,TRBD1,TRBJ2-5